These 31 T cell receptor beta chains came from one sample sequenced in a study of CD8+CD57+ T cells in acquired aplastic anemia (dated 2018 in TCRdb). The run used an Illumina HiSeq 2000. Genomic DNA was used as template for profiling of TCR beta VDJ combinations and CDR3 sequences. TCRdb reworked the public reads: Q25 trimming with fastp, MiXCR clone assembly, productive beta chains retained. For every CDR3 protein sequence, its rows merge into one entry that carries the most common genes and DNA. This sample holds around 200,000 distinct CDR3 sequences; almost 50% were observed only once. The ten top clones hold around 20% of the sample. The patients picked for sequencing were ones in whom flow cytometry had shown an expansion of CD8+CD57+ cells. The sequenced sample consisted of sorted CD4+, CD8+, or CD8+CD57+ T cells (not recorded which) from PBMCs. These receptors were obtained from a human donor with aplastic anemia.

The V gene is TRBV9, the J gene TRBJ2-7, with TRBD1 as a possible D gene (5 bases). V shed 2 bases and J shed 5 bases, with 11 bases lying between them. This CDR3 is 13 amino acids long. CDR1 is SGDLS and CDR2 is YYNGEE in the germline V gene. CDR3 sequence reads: CASSVGRADEQYF. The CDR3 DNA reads TGTGCCAGCAGCGTTGGCAGGGCCGACGAGCAGTACTTC.

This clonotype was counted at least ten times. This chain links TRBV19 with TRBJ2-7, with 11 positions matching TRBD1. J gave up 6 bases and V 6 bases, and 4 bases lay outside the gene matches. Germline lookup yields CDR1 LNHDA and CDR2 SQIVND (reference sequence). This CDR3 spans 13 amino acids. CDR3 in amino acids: CASRSGTGGEQYF. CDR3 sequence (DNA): TGTGCCAGTAGATCGGGGACAGGGGGCGAGCAGTACTTC.

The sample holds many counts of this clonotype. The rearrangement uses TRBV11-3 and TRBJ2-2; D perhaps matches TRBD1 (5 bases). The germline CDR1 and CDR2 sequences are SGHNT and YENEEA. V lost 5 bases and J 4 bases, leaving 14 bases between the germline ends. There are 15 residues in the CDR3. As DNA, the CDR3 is TGTGCCAGCAGCAACCCGACGCAGGGCACCGGGGAGCTGTTTTTT. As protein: CASSNPTQGTGELFF.

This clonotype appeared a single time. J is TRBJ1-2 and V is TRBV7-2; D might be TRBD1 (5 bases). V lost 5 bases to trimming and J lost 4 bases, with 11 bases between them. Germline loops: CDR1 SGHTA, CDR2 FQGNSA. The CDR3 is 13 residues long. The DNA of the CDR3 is TGTGCCAGCAGCCTGCCCGGGGGCTATGGCTACACCTTC. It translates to CASSLPGGYGYTF.

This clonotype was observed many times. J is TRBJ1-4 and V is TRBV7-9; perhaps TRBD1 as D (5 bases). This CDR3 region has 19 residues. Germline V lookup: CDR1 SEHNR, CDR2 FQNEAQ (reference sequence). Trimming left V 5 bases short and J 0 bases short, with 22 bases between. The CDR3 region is CASSPTKWFQGSTNEKLFF. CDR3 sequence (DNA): TGTGCCAGCAGCCCCACAAAATGGTTCCAGGGTTCAACTAATGAAAAACTGTTTTTT.

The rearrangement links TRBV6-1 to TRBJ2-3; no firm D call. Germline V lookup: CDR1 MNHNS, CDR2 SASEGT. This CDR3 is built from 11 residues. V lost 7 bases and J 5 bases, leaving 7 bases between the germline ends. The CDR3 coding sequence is TGTGCCAGCACCCTTGGAGATACGCAGTATTTT. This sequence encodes CASTLGDTQYF.

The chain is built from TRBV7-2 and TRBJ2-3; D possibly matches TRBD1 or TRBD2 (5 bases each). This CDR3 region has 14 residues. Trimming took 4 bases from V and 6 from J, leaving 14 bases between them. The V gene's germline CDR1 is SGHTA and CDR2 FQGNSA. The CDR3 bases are TGTGCCAGCAGCTCCCATGTAGGGGAGGATACGCAGTATTTT. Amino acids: CASSSHVGEDTQYF.

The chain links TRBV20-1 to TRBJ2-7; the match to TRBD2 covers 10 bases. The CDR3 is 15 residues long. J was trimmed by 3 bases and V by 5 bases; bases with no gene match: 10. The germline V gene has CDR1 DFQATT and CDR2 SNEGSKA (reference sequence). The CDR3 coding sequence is TGCAGTGCTCCCGACAGACTAGCGGGTGGCTACGAGCAGTACTTC. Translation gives CSAPDRLAGGYEQYF.

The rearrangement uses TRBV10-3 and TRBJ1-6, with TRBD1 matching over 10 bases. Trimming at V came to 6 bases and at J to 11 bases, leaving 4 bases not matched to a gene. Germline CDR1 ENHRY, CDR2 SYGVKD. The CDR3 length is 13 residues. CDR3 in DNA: TGTGCCATCAGCGGGACAGGGGAGGCACCCCTCCACTTT. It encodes CAISGTGEAPLHF.

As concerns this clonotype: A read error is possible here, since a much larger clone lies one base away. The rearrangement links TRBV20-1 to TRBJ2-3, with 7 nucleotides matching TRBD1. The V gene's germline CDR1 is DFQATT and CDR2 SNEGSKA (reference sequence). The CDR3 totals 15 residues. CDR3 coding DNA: TGCAGTGCTAATCCCCACAGGGGTCCCACAGATACGCGGTATTTT. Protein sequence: CSANPHRGPTDTRYF.

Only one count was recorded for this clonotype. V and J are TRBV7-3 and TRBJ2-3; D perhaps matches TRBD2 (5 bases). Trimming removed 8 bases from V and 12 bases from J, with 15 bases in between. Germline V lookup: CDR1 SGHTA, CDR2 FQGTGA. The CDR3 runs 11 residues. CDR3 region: CASDVRDSQYF. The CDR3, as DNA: TGTGCCAGCGACGTCCGGGATTCTCAGTATTTT.

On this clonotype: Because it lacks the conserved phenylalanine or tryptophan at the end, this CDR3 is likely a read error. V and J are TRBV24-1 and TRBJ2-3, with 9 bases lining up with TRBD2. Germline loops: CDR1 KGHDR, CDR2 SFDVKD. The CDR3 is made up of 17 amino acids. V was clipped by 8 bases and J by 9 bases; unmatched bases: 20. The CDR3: CATITIGGGAEEDTQYL. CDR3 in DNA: TGTGCCACCATAACAATCGGCGGGGGGGCCGAGGAAGACACGCAGTATCTT.

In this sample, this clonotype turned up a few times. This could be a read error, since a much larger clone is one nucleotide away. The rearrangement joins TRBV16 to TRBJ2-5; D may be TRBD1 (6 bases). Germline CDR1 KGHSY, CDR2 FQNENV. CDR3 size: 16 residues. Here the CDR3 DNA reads TGTGCCAGCAGCCAACCAGGGAGAGGGGGACAAGAGACCCAGCACTTC. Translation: CASSQPGRGGQETQHF.

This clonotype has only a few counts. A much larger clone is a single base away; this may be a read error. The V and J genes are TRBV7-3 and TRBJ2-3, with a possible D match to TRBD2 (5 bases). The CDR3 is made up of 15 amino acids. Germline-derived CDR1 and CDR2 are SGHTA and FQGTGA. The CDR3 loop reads CACSLGRAHTDTQYF. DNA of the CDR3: TGTGCCTGCAGCTTAGGGCGGGCACACACAGATACGCAGTATTTT.

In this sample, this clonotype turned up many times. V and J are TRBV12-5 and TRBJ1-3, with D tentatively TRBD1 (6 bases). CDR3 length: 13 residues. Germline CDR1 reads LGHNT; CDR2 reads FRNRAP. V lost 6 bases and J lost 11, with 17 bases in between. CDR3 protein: CASGRDTSLAIYF. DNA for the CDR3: TGTGCTAGTGGGCGGGACACATCCCTCGCCATATATTTT. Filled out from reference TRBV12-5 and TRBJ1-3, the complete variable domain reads DARVTQTPRHKVTEMGQEVTMRCQPILGHNTVFWYRQTMMQGLELLAYFRNRAPLDDSGMPKDRFSAEMPDATLATLKIQPSEPRDSAVYFCASGRDTSLAIYFGEGSWLTVV.

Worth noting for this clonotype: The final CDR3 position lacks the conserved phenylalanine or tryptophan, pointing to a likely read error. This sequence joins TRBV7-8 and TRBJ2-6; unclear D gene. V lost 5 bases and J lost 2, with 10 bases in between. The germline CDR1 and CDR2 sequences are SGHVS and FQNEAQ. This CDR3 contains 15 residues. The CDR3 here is CASSHVRAGANVLTS. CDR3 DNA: TGTGCCAGCAGCCACGTGAGAGCTGGGGCCAACGTCCTGACTTCC.

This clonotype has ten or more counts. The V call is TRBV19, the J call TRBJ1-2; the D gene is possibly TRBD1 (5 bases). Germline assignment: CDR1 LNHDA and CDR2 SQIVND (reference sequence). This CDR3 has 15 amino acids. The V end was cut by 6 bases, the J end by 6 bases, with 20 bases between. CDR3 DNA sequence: TGTGCCAGTAGCCCTTTGATAGGGAGGGGAGATGGCTACACCTTC. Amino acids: CASSPLIGRGDGYTF.

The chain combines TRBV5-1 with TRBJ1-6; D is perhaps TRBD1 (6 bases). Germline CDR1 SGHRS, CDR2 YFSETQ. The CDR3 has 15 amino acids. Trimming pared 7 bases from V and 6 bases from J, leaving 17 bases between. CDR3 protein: CASQDSRDSNSPLHF. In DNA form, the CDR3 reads TGCGCCAGCCAGGACAGTAGGGACTCTAATTCACCCCTCCACTTT. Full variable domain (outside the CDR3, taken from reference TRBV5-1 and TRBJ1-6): KAGVTQTPRYLIKTRGQQVTLSCSPISGHRSVSWYQQTPGQGLQFLFEYFSETQRNKGNFPGRFSGRQFSNSRSEMNVSTLELGDSALYLCASQDSRDSNSPLHFGNGTRLTVT.

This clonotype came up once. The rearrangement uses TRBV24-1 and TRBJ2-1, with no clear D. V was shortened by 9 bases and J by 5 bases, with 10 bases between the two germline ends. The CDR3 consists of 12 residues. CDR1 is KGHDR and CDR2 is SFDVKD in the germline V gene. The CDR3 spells CATGDLDNEQFF. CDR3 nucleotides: TGTGCCACCGGGGATTTAGACAATGAGCAGTTCTTC.

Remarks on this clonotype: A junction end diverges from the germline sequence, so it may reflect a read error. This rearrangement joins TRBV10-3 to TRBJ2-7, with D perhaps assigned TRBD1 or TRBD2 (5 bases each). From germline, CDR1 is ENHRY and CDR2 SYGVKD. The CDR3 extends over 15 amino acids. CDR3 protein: CASSEDGAPSYEQYF. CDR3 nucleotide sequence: TGTGCCAGCAGTGAAGACGGGGCCCCCTCCTACGAGCAGTACTTC.

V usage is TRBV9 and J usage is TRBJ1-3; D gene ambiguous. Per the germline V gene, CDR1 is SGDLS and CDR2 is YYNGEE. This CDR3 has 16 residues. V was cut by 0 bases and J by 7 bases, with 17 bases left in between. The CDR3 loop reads CASSVEDYPILNTIYF. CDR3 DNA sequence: TGTGCCAGCAGCGTAGAGGACTACCCGATCCTGAACACCATATATTTT.

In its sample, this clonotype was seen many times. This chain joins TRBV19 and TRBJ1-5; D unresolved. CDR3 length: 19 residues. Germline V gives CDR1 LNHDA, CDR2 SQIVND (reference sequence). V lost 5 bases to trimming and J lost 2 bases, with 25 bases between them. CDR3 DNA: TGTGCCAGTAGTCGCCTCGAGGACTCTTACACCTTGGGCAATCAGCCCCAGCATTTT. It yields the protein CASSRLEDSYTLGNQPQHF.

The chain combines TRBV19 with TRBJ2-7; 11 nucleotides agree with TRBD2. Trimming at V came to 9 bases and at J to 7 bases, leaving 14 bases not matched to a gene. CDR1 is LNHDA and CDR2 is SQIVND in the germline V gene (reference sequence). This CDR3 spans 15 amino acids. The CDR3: CASSVVAGGNLEQYF. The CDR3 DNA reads TGTGCCAGCAGCGTTGTAGCGGGGGGGAATTTAGAGCAGTACTTC.

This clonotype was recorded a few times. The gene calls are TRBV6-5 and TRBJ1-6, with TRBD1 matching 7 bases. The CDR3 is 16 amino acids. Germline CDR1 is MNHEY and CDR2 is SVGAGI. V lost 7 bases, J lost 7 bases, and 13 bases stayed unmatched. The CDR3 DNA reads TGTGCCAGCAATCTCCCCCAGGGGACAGACAATTCACCCCTCCACTTT. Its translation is CASNLPQGTDNSPLHF.

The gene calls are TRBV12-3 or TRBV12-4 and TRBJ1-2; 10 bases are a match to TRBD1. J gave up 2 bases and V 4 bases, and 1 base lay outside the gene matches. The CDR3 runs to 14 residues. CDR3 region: CASSWDRGNYGYTF. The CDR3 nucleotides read TGTGCCAGCAGTTGGGACAGGGGCAACTATGGCTACACCTTC.

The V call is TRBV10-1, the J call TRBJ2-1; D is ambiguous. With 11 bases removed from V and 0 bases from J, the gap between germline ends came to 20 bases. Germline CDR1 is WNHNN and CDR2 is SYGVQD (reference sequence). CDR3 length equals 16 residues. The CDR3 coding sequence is TGCGCCCGCCGTGCCCGCCATCCGAGCTCCTACAATGAGCAGTTCTTC. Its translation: CARRARHPSSYNEQFF.

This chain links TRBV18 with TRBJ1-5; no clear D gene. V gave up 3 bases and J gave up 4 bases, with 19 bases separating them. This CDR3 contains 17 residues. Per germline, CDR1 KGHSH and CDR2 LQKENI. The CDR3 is CASSPGRFADANQPQHF. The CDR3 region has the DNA TGTGCCAGCTCACCGGGGAGGTTCGCCGATGCTAATCAGCCCCAGCATTTT.

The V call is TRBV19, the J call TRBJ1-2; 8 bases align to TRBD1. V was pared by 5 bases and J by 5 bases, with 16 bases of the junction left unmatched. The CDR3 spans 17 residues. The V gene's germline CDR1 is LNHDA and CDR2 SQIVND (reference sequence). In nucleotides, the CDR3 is TGTGCCAGTAGTCAACAGGGGGGGGAAGAGCAAGGGTATGGCTACACCTTC. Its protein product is CASSQQGGEEQGYGYTF.

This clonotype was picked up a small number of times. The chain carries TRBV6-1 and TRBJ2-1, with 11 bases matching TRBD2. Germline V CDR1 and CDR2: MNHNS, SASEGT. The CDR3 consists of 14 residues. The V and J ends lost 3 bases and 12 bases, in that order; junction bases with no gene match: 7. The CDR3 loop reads CASSERIAGGVQFF. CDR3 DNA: TGTGCCAGCAGTGAGAGAATAGCGGGGGGGGTGCAGTTCTTC.

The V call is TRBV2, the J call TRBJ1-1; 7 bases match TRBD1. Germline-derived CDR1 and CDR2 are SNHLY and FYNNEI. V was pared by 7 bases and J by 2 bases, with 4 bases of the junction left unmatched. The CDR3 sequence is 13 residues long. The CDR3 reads CASNYRGNTEAFF. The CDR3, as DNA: TGTGCCAGCAACTACAGGGGAAACACTGAAGCTTTCTTT.

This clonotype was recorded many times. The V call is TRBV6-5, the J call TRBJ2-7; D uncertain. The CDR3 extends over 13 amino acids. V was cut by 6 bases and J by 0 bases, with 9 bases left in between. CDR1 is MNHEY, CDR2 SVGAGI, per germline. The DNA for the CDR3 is TGTGCCAGCAGGACGGTCAACTCCTACGAGCAGTACTTC. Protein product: CASRTVNSYEQYF.